This T cell receptor beta chain is from a study of CD8 T cells in Susac syndrome. Sequencing of TCR beta was performed on blood CD8+ and CD4+ T cells. The authors reverse transcribed about 0.45 to 1 ug RNA with random hexamers. The TCR beta CDR3 was amplified by immunoSEQ multiplex PCR across 54 Vbeta, 13 Jbeta. MiXCR was run by TCRdb on the immunoSEQ multiplex PCR reads, yielding one entry per CDR3 protein. The repertoire holds 180,000 or so distinct CDR3 sequences, with roughly 94% as singletons. J gave up 6 bases and V 6 bases, and 8 bases lay outside the gene matches. There are 14 residues in the CDR3.

The sequencing input was CD4+ T cells from PBMCs. The clonotype was recovered from a human donor in good health. This sequence joins TRBV12-3 or TRBV12-4 and TRBJ1-1; 9 nucleotides match TRBD1. CDR3 sequence (DNA): TGTGCCAGCAGGAGAACAGGGGGCGCGGCTGAAGCTTTCTTT. This translates into CASRRTGGAAEAFF.